These T cell receptor beta chains were read from a single sample in a study of blood T cell repertoires in COVID-19. Sequencing was performed with immunoSEQ multiplex PCR; in TCRdb, only in-frame clones are kept and a portion is missing. The sample has 42,000 or so clones, around 85% seen once; the top ten hold 30% to 40%. The sample taken for sequencing was peripheral blood. The origin of the receptors is a man aged 35-49 years with active or convalescent COVID-19. CDR3s include the opening cysteine and the closing phenylalanine or tryptophan. The order of the fields is J gene, D gene, V gene, CDR3 length, clone size, CDR3 protein, CDR3 DNA. D genes are given only for firm matches. Only some rows state a clone size, as once, few, many or a class for expanded clones.

TRBJ2-7 | - | TRBV7-6 | 15 | - | CASSLETGPSYEQYF | TGTGCCAGCAGCCTCGAGACAGGCCCATCCTACGAGCAGTACTTC
TRBJ1-2 | - | TRBV29-1 | 13 | - | CSVPDRQNYGYTF | TGCAGCGTGCCAGACAGACAAAACTATGGCTACACCTTC
TRBJ2-1 | - | TRBV9 | 17 | - | CASSADRGRATTREQFF | TGTGCCAGCAGCGCTGACCGAGGGCGGGCCACGACACGGGAGCAGTTCTTC
TRBJ1-1 | - | TRBV12-3/TRBV12-4 | 12 | - | CASTRVDTEAFF | TGTGCCAGCACCCGGGTGGACACTGAAGCTTTCTTT
TRBJ2-3 | TRBD2 | TRBV9 | 13 | - | CASSGAGSDTQYF | TGTGCCAGCAGCGGAGCGGGGTCAGATACGCAGTATTTT
TRBJ1-1 | - | TRBV2 | 15 | - | CASSEREGANTEAFF | TGTGCCAGCAGTGAAAGGGAGGGAGCGAACACTGAAGCTTTCTTT
TRBJ1-2 | - | TRBV6-1 | 17 | - | CASSEAGMGLRNYGYTF | TGTGCCAGCAGTGAAGCGGGGATGGGACTTCGTAACTATGGCTACACCTTC
TRBJ2-2 | - | TRBV24-1 | 14 | - | CATRGVGNTGELFF | TGTGCCACCCGCGGTGTCGGGAACACCGGGGAGCTGTTTTTT
TRBJ1-1 | - | TRBV13 | 13 | - | CASVDIIKTEAFF | TGTGCCAGCGTAGACATAATCAAGACTGAAGCTTTCTTT
TRBJ2-7 | TRBD1 | TRBV29-1 | 11 | - | CSGRTGDEQYF | TGCAGCGGGAGGACAGGGGACGAGCAGTACTTC
TRBJ2-3 | TRBD1 | TRBV6-5 | 15 | - | CASKGSTGGSDTQYF | TGTGCCAGTAAGGGGTCGACAGGGGGCTCAGATACGCAGTATTTT
TRBJ2-7 | - | TRBV6-2/TRBV6-3 | 15 | - | CASSYGGGGAYEQYF | TGTGCCAGCAGTTACGGCGGAGGAGGGGCCTACGAGCAGTACTTC
TRBJ2-7 | - | TRBV7-2 | 15 | - | CASSLGGKLAGEQYF | TGTGCCAGCAGCTTAGGAGGTAAGCTAGCTGGTGAGCAGTACTTC
TRBJ1-3 | - | TRBV29-1 | 13 | once | CSVGAGSGNTIYF | TGCAGCGTTGGGGCGGGCTCTGGAAACACCATATATTTT
TRBJ1-5 | - | TRBV28 | 15 | - | CASRDGAEIRQPQHF | TGTGCCAGCAGGGATGGGGCCGAGATCAGACAGCCCCAGCATTTT
TRBJ1-2 | - | TRBV28 | 11 | - | CASYNNYGYTF | TGTGCCAGCTACAATAACTATGGCTACACCTTC
TRBJ2-7 | - | TRBV11-2 | 11 | - | CASSSKYEQYF | TGTGCCAGCAGCTCCAAATACGAGCAGTACTTC
TRBJ1-1 | - | TRBV29-1 | 12 | many | CSVEQGNTEAFF | TGCAGCGTTGAACAGGGGAACACTGAAGCTTTCTTT
TRBJ1-1 | - | TRBV30 | 13 | few | CAWNKQGNTEAFF | TGTGCCTGGAATAAACAGGGGAACACTGAAGCTTTCTTT
TRBJ2-1 | - | TRBV11-2 | 13 | - | CASSLVIINEQFF | TGTGCCAGCAGCTTAGTAATAATCAATGAGCAGTTCTTC
TRBJ1-2 | TRBD1 | TRBV19 | 15 | - | CASSRTGGANYGYTF | TGTGCCAGTAGCAGGACAGGGGGAGCTAACTATGGCTACACCTTC
TRBJ2-5 | TRBD2 | TRBV11-1 | 16 | - | CASRVTSGRGQETQYF | TGTGCCAGCAGAGTTACTAGCGGGAGGGGGCAAGAGACCCAGTACTTC
TRBJ1-5 | TRBD1 | TRBV3-1/TRBV3-2 | 13 | - | CASSDRGGQPQHF | TGTGCCAGCAGCGACAGGGGAGGACAGCCCCAGCATTTT
TRBJ2-1 | - | TRBV7-8 | 14 | - | CASSKGGPNNEQFF | TGTGCCAGCAGCAAGGGGGGGCCAAACAATGAGCAGTTCTTC
TRBJ1-6 | - | TRBV27 | 15 | - | CASSRQVENNSPLHF | TGTGCCAGCAGTAGACAGGTAGAAAATAATTCACCCCTCCACTTT
TRBJ1-3 | - | TRBV9 | 13 | few | CASSINPGDTIYF | TGTGCCAGCAGCATCAACCCGGGGGACACCATATATTTT
TRBJ2-2 | TRBD2 | TRBV6-5 | 15 | - | CASRTSGANTGELFF | TGTGCCAGCAGGACTAGCGGAGCGAACACCGGGGAGCTGTTTTTT
TRBJ2-7 | TRBD1 | TRBV10-1 | 12 | - | CASNKQGEKQYF | TGCGCCAGCAACAAACAGGGGGAGAAGCAGTACTTC
TRBJ1-4 | - | TRBV28 | 19 | few | CASSSLTTDGAATNEKLFF | TGTGCCAGCAGTTCCCTCACCACAGATGGGGCTGCAACTAATGAAAAACTGTTTTTT
TRBJ2-1 | TRBD2 | TRBV19 | 15 | once | CASLERGGSYNEQFF | TGTGCCAGCCTCGAGCGGGGGGGGTCCTACAATGAGCAGTTCTTC
TRBJ1-1 | - | TRBV5-1 | 14 | once | CASSVSGADTEAFF | TGCGCCAGCAGCGTGTCAGGGGCGGACACTGAAGCTTTCTTT